The 28 T cell receptor beta chains in this list originate from one sample, sequenced in a study of cytomegalovirus exposure and HLA in healthy donors. PCR involved 60 Vbeta and 13 Jbeta primers. Measured with immunoSEQ multiplex PCR; TCRdb has only the in-frame clones, and not every one. Among roughly 100,000 clones listed, about three quarters were seen once. Sample: PBMCs. All receptors come from a young woman in good health and CMV-seropositive.

The chain is built from TRBV6-5 and TRBJ2-5; tentative D call: TRBD2 (5 bases). CDR3 length: 16 residues. Germline V gene lookup returns CDR1 MNHEY and CDR2 SVGAGI. The ends were cut back, 3 bases at V and 3 bases at J, with 17 bases in the middle. CDR3 DNA sequence: TGTGCCAGCAGTTATCTCCTTGGTGGGAGTAAAGAGACCCAGTACTTC. Residues: CASSYLLGGSKETQYF.

This clone was counted once. The chain is built from TRBV5-8 and TRBJ2-1; perhaps TRBD2 as D (5 bases). Trimming pared 2 bases from V and 4 bases from J, leaving 10 bases between. Per germline, CDR1 SGHTS and CDR2 YDEGEE. The CDR3 has 14 amino acids. The CDR3 loop reads CASSFKTIYNEQFF. The CDR3 region has the DNA TGTGCCAGCAGCTTTAAGACTATTTACAATGAGCAGTTCTTC.

The chain has TRBV28 and TRBJ1-6; D gene uncertain. Trimming removed 3 bases at V and 9 bases at J, with 6 bases between. The CDR3 extends over 12 amino acids. Per the germline V gene, CDR1 is MDHEN and CDR2 is SYDVKM. CDR3 residues: CASSFGVSPLHF. In nucleotides, the CDR3 is TGTGCCAGCAGTTTCGGGGTTTCACCCCTCCACTTT.

This chain joins TRBV5-4 and TRBJ2-1; possible D gene TRBD2, 7 bases. The ends were cut back, 1 base at V and 8 bases at J, with 16 bases in the middle. In germline, CDR1 is SGHNT, CDR2 YYREEE (reference sequence). The CDR3 totals 15 residues. Written as DNA, the CDR3 is TGTGCCAGCAGCTTGTGGGGGGCGGGGGACCATGAGCAGTTCTTC. It is translated as CASSLWGAGDHEQFF.

This clone was seen only once. The chain combines TRBV29-1 with TRBJ2-1; 10 bases fit TRBD2. The germline CDR1 and CDR2 sequences are SQVTM and ANQGSEA. The CDR3 contains 15 residues. V gave up 1 base and J gave up 7 bases; unmatched junction bases: 7. This chain's CDR3 is CSVEALAGASNEQFF. The CDR3 DNA reads TGCAGCGTTGAAGCCCTAGCGGGAGCGAGTAATGAGCAGTTCTTC.

This chain's CDR3 is CASSEVAGSTGNTIYF. The CDR3 nucleotides are TGTGCCAGCAGTGAAGTCGCAGGTTCCACTGGAAACACCATATATTTT. The gene calls are TRBV6-1 and TRBJ1-3, with D unresolved. This CDR3 contains 16 residues. Trimming removed 1 base at V and 2 bases at J, with 12 bases between. Germline CDR1 reads MNHNS; CDR2 reads SASEGT.

The chain joins TRBV6-1 to TRBJ1-2, with 11 positions matching TRBD1. Germline V gene lookup returns CDR1 MNHNS and CDR2 SASEGT. This CDR3 region has 14 residues. Trimming at V came to 7 bases and at J to 5 bases, leaving 6 bases not matched to a gene. The CDR3 DNA follows: TGTGCCAGCAAACCCGGGACAGGGGGGTATGGCTACACCTTC. Encoded protein: CASKPGTGGYGYTF.

The sample holds one count of this clone. V and J are TRBV5-4 and TRBJ1-6, with 9 nucleotides matching TRBD1. Trimming removed 4 bases from V and 7 bases from J; junction bases left unmatched: 9. The CDR3 extends over 16 amino acids. Germline CDR1 reads SGHNT; CDR2 reads YYREEE (reference sequence). CDR3 DNA: TGTGCCAGCAGCCGACAGGGGGATAAGGTGAATTCACCCCTCCACTTT. Its translation: CASSRQGDKVNSPLHF.

CDR3 DNA: TGTGCCAGCACATATAGCGGTAGCACAGATACGCAGTATTTT. Protein product: CASTYSGSTDTQYF. The chain uses TRBV6-5 and TRBJ2-3; D might be TRBD2 (6 bases). Trimming took 7 bases from V and 0 from J, leaving 11 bases between them. The CDR3 consists of 14 residues. Germline CDR1 MNHEY, CDR2 SVGAGI.

The chain combines TRBV5-4 with TRBJ1-1, with no clear D. Trimming took 4 bases from V and 1 from J, leaving 8 bases between them. The CDR3 totals 13 residues. From germline, CDR1 is SGHNT and CDR2 YYREEE (reference sequence). The CDR3 loop is CASSHTSNTEAFF. DNA of the CDR3: TGTGCCAGCAGCCATACATCGAACACTGAAGCTTTCTTT.

The chain employs TRBV30 and TRBJ1-1; D is unclear. The germline V gene encodes CDR1 GTSNPN and CDR2 SVGIG (reference sequence). V shed 3 bases and J shed 3 bases, with 20 bases lying between them. This CDR3 region has 16 residues. The CDR3, as DNA: TGTGCCTGGAGCGGAGGTAGTTGGGTTTTGCACACTGAAGCTTTCTTT. Protein: CAWSGGSWVLHTEAFF.

The chain joins TRBV4-2 to TRBJ2-7, with 9 bases identical to TRBD1. With V trimmed by 1 base and J by 3 bases, 4 bases remained unmatched. CDR3 length equals 15 residues. CDR1 is LGHNA, CDR2 YNFKEQ, per germline. The CDR3 DNA reads as TGTGCCAGCAGCCAAGCCGGGACAGGGTTCTACGAGCAGTACTTC. Its protein is CASSQAGTGFYEQYF.

The sample holds a few counts of this clone. V gene TRBV9 combines with J gene TRBJ2-5; a possible D gene is TRBD1 (6 bases). This CDR3 region has 15 residues. Looked up from germline, CDR1 is SGDLS and CDR2 is YYNGEE. Trimming left V 4 bases short and J 5 bases short, with 18 bases between. The CDR3, as DNA: TGTGCCAGCAGCCCCCCCAGGGGCGCGAGGGAGACCCAGTACTTC. The encoded protein is CASSPPRGARETQYF.

The chain employs TRBV7-3 and TRBJ2-2; unclear D gene. Trimming pared 4 bases from V and 6 bases from J, leaving 9 bases between. CDR1 is SGHTA and CDR2 is FQGTGA in the germline V gene. CDR3 length: 13 residues. The CDR3 coding sequence is TGTGCCAGCAGCTCCCGTATCGCCGGGGAGCTGTTTTTT. Its protein product is CASSSRIAGELFF.

V and J are TRBV30 and TRBJ1-5; D is undetermined. CDR1 is GTSNPN and CDR2 is SVGIG in the germline V gene (reference sequence). The CDR3 runs 13 residues. The V end lost 0 bases, the J end lost 3 bases, and 6 bases lay between the germline ends. The CDR3 protein is CAWSVHHNQPQHF. The CDR3 bases are TGTGCCTGGAGTGTACATCACAATCAGCCCCAGCATTTT.

V gene TRBV19 combines with J gene TRBJ1-1, with D perhaps matching TRBD1 (5 bases). The CDR3 totals 13 residues. Trimming removed 5 bases at V and 1 base at J, with 8 bases between. The germline CDR1 and CDR2 sequences are LNHDA and SQIVND (reference sequence). The CDR3 DNA is TGTGCCAGTAGTTCGACAGCGAACACTGAAGCTTTCTTT. This sequence encodes CASSSTANTEAFF.

CDR3 nucleotide sequence: TGTGCCAGCAGTAGCACTGGGGCCAACGTCCTGACTTTC. This sequence encodes CASSSTGANVLTF. The genes are TRBV6-5 and TRBJ2-6; D unresolved. This CDR3 is 13 amino acids long. Trimming cost V 5 bases and J 2 bases, with 4 bases left between them. Germline loops: CDR1 MNHEY, CDR2 SVGAGI.

The V call is TRBV29-1, the J call TRBJ2-1, with TRBD2 identical over 14 bases. Germline-derived CDR1 and CDR2 are SQVTM and ANQGSEA. V gave up 1 base and J gave up 2 bases; unmatched junction bases: 4. The CDR3 sequence is 17 residues long. The CDR3 DNA is TGCAGCGTTGAAGGGACTAGCGGGAGGATCGCCTACAATGAGCAGTTCTTC. Its translation is CSVEGTSGRIAYNEQFF.

The chain combines TRBV27 with TRBJ2-4; 9 nucleotides align to TRBD1. Losses at the gene ends were 2 bases for V and 9 bases for J; bases not matched to a gene: 8. The germline V gene has CDR1 MNHEY and CDR2 SMNVEV (reference sequence). This CDR3 region has 15 residues. In nucleotides, the CDR3 is TGTGCCAGCAGTTTAGGGACAGGGAGATTCGGCATTCAGTACTTC. It translates to CASSLGTGRFGIQYF.

The rearrangement uses TRBV25-1 and TRBJ1-2; D is undetermined. The germline V and J ends were trimmed by 2 bases and 4 bases, with 11 bases remaining between them. This CDR3 contains 14 residues. Germline V gene data show CDR1 as MGHDK and CDR2 as SYGVNS. The chain's CDR3 is CASSEAASSYGYTF. The CDR3, as DNA: TGTGCCAGCAGTGAAGCGGCTTCGAGCTATGGCTACACCTTC.

The V and J genes are TRBV5-6 and TRBJ1-2; 9 bases fit TRBD1. CDR1 is SGHDT and CDR2 is YYEEEE in the germline V gene. This CDR3 region has 14 residues. Trimming cost V 0 bases and J 7 bases; bases outside gene matches: 4. This chain's CDR3 is CASSLGTGVPGYTF. CDR3 bases: TGTGCCAGCAGCTTGGGGACAGGGGTTCCTGGCTACACCTTC.

This clone was counted once. The J gene is TRBJ1-5, the V gene TRBV27, with a possible D match to TRBD1 (5 bases). V was trimmed by 1 base and J by 2 bases, leaving 9 bases between them. The V gene's germline CDR1 is MNHEY and CDR2 SMNVEV (reference sequence). The CDR3 consists of 15 residues. The CDR3 region is CASSLFGGGNQPQHF. DNA for the CDR3: TGTGCCAGCAGTTTATTTGGGGGGGGCAATCAGCCCCAGCATTTT.

The chain uses TRBV5-6 and TRBJ2-1, with a tentative D call TRBD1 (7 bases). The CDR3 runs to 14 residues. Trimming removed 4 bases at V and 7 bases at J, with 15 bases between. From germline, CDR1 is SGHDT and CDR2 YYEEEE. DNA for the CDR3: TGTGCCAGCAGCCCGGACAGGCGGGGAAATGAGCAGTTCTTC. Protein: CASSPDRRGNEQFF.

V usage is TRBV29-1 and J usage is TRBJ2-3, with D tentatively TRBD2 (5 bases). The CDR3 covers 13 residues. Looked up from germline, CDR1 is SQVTM and CDR2 is ANQGSEA. Between the trimmed V and J ends, which lost 4 bases and 4 bases, there was a span of 12 bases. CDR3 amino acids: CSVGESGADTQYF. In DNA, the CDR3 is TGCAGCGTTGGAGAAAGCGGCGCAGATACGCAGTATTTT.

About this clone: The germline gene is not matched at one end of the junction; a read error may be the cause. The chain couples TRBV7-7 to TRBJ2-3; 7 nucleotides line up with TRBD2. Germline-derived CDR1 and CDR2 are SSHAT and FNYEAQ (reference sequence). This CDR3 contains 16 residues. CDR3: CASSLARASGADTQYF. In DNA form, the CDR3 reads TGTGCTAGCAGCTTAGCGCGGGCTAGCGGCGCAGATACGCAGTATTTT.

The chain couples TRBV9 to TRBJ1-1; D call uncertain. This CDR3 comprises 13 residues. CDR1 is SGDLS, CDR2 YYNGEE, per germline. Trimming pared 1 base from V and 0 bases from J, leaving 4 bases between. Here the CDR3 reads CASSVSLNTEAFF. The CDR3 coding sequence is TGTGCCAGCAGCGTATCGTTGAACACTGAAGCTTTCTTT.

In its sample, this clone was seen a few times. The genes are TRBV29-1 and TRBJ1-1, with D maybe TRBD1 (6 bases). CDR3 size: 13 residues. Germline CDR1 is SQVTM and CDR2 is ANQGSEA. Between the trimmed V and J ends, which lost 4 bases and 1 base, there was a span of 10 bases. This chain's CDR3 is CSVVPGQNTEAFF. The CDR3 bases are TGCAGCGTTGTACCGGGACAGAACACTGAAGCTTTCTTT.

CDR3 DNA sequence: TGTGCCAGCAGCTCCCCCTCGGGGGGCGGGGAGCTGTTTTTT. Translating gives CASSSPSGGGELFF. The chain is built from TRBV9 and TRBJ2-2; 7 bases line up with TRBD2. The CDR3 loop spans 14 amino acids. V gave up 4 bases and J gave up 7 bases; unmatched junction bases: 7. Germline V gene sequence: CDR1 SGDLS, CDR2 YYNGEE. Combining the CDR3 with reference TRBV9 and TRBJ2-2 gives the whole variable domain DSGVTQTPKHLITATGQRVTLRCSPRSGDLSVYWYQQSLDQGLQFLIQYYNGEERAKGNILERFSAQQFPDLHSELNLSSLELGDSALYFCASSSPSGGGELFFGEGSRLTVL.